This T cell receptor (beta chain) was sequenced in a study of T cell responses to AZD1222 COVID-19 vaccine. Study-level information: Researchers grouped second doses given at about 4 or about 12 weeks into one pool.

Trimming cost V 1 base and J 0 bases; bases outside gene matches: 7. The CDR3 consists of 17 residues. CDR1 is MNHNS and CDR2 is SASEGT in the germline V gene. Clones were read by immunoSEQ multiplex PCR, and TCRdb kept only the in-frame ones, dropping some. The sample records about 180,000 clones, over 85% being singletons. The source of this sequence is an adult in good health. The sequenced sample was peripheral blood, obtained on day 0 of AZD1222 vaccination. J is TRBJ1-1 and V is TRBV6-1; TRBD1 aligns across 8 bases. CDR3 region: CASSEGSGGAMNTEAFF. The CDR3 bases are TGTGCCAGCAGTGAAGGGTCAGGGGGCGCAATGAACACTGAAGCTTTCTTT.